These 8 T cell receptor beta chains share one sample of origin, sequenced in a study of Ad26.COV2.S vaccination and SARS-CoV-2 variants. TCRdb's copy holds only in-frame clones and misses some; the assay was immunoSEQ multiplex PCR. Among approximately 300,000 clones, roughly 86% were seen once, and the ten largest hold less than 2%. Treatment of the sample: some 20 received Ad26.COV2.S at low or high dose, single or two shots; about 5 received placebo; per-sample allocation not given. The study sampled participants on day 63 after the first vaccine or placebo injection. Source: peripheral blood, taken in a trial of Ad26.COV2.S vaccine versus placebo. These receptors came from a person between 18 and 59 years old who received the Ad26.COV2.S COVID-19 vaccine or a placebo.

The CDR3 reads CASSQDKWLAGATDTQYF. Written as DNA, the CDR3 is TGCGCCAGCAGCCAAGATAAATGGCTAGCGGGGGCCACAGATACGCAGTATTTT. This chain links TRBV4-1 with TRBJ2-3; 10 bases fit TRBD2. Germline CDR1 MGHRA, CDR2 YSYEKL. This CDR3 comprises 18 residues. The V segment lost 0 bases and the J segment 2 bases; nucleotides outside the gene matches: 8.

CDR3 amino acids: CASSFGQTNTGELFF. For the CDR3, the DNA is TGTGCCAGCAGCTTCGGGCAGACCAACACCGGGGAGCTGTTTTTT. The chain carries TRBV7-2 and TRBJ2-2; D gene uncertain. V was shortened by 3 bases and J by 2 bases, with 10 bases between the two germline ends. Germline values: CDR1 SGHTA, CDR2 FQGNSA. The CDR3 contains 15 residues.

This clone was found once. V and J are TRBV11-2 and TRBJ1-6; possible D gene TRBD1, 5 bases. CDR1 is SGHAT and CDR2 is FQNNGV in the germline V gene. This CDR3 region has 14 residues. V was trimmed by 6 bases and J by 8 bases, leaving 14 bases between them. This CDR3 is CASSYTGGDSPLHF. As DNA, the CDR3 is TGTGCCAGCAGTTATACCGGGGGGGATTCACCCCTCCACTTT.

This clone was seen just once. In nucleotides, the CDR3 is TGTGCCAGCAGTTTACATGGCGAATACGAGCAGTACTTC. Translation: CASSLHGEYEQYF. The chain is built from TRBV28 and TRBJ2-7, with unresolved D. V lost 2 bases and J 4 bases, leaving 9 bases between the germline ends. Per germline, CDR1 MDHEN and CDR2 SYDVKM. The CDR3 runs 13 residues. Drawing the rest from reference TRBV28 and TRBJ2-7, the complete variable domain is DVKVTQSSRYLVKRTGEKVFLECVQDMDHENMFWYRQDPGLGLRLIYFSYDVKMKEKGDIPEGYSVSREKKERFSLILESASTNQTSMYLCASSLHGEYEQYFGPGTRLTVT.

The chain links TRBV7-9 to TRBJ1-4; D remains ambiguous. The V and J ends lost 0 bases and 12 bases respectively, with 8 bases between them. This CDR3 region has 12 residues. Germline V CDR1 and CDR2: SEHNR, FQNEAQ (reference sequence). CDR3 residues: CASSLADGELFF. CDR3 sequence (DNA): TGTGCCAGCAGCTTAGCGGACGGGGAACTGTTTTTT.

The rearrangement uses TRBV5-1 and TRBJ1-1, with 12 positions matching TRBD1. The CDR3 covers 15 residues. Trimming removed 4 bases from V and 4 bases from J; junction bases left unmatched: 5. CDR1 and CDR2 from the germline V gene are SGHRS and YFSETQ. The CDR3 coding sequence is TGCGCCAGCAGCCCCGGGACAGGGGGCGGCACTGAAGCTTTCTTT. This encodes CASSPGTGGGTEAFF.

V gene TRBV25-1 combines with J gene TRBJ2-6; D is uncertain. Trimming left V 4 bases short and J 3 bases short, with 13 bases between. Germline V gene data show CDR1 as MGHDK and CDR2 as SYGVNS. The CDR3 has 16 amino acids. The CDR3 here is CASSGSPSLGANVLTF. The DNA for the CDR3 is TGTGCCAGCAGTGGTTCACCATCGCTTGGGGCCAACGTCCTGACTTTC. Full variable domain (outside the CDR3, taken from reference TRBV25-1 and TRBJ2-6): EADIYQTPRYLVIGTGKKITLECSQTMGHDKMYWYQQDPGMELHLIHYSYGVNSTEKGDLSSESTVSRIRTEHFPLTLESARPSHTSQYLCASSGSPSLGANVLTFGAGSRLTVL.

This clone was seen a single time. The chain links TRBV5-1 to TRBJ2-1; 10 nucleotides match TRBD2. The ends lost 4 bases at V and 4 bases at J; junction bases unmatched: 5. This CDR3 spans 15 amino acids. Per germline, CDR1 SGHRS and CDR2 YFSETQ. CDR3 DNA sequence: TGCGCCAGCAGCCTCGGGACTAGCGAATACAATGAGCAGTTCTTC. This sequence encodes CASSLGTSEYNEQFF. The full variable domain, completed using reference TRBV5-1 and TRBJ2-1, is KAGVTQTPRYLIKTRGQQVTLSCSPISGHRSVSWYQQTPGQGLQFLFEYFSETQRNKGNFPGRFSGRQFSNSRSEMNVSTLELGDSALYLCASSLGTSEYNEQFFGPGTRLTVL.